Shown below are 15 T cell receptor beta chains from a single sample sequenced in a study of T cell responses to AZD1222 COVID-19 vaccine. Here immunoSEQ multiplex PCR was the method, and the copy in TCRdb shows in-frame clones only, minus some. The table records around 110,000 clones, 80% to 90% of them present only once. This sample comprised peripheral blood, obtained on day 0 of AZD1222 vaccination. The receptors derive from an adult in good health.

The chain couples TRBV2 to TRBJ1-5; D might be TRBD1 (5 bases). The CDR3 is 15 residues long. CDR1 and CDR2 (germline): SNHLY, FYNNEI. V was pared by 4 bases and J by 2 bases, with 12 bases between. This CDR3 reads CASSGWWGGNQPQHF. CDR3 DNA: TGTGCCAGCAGTGGGTGGTGGGGGGGCAATCAGCCCCAGCATTTT.

The chain recombines TRBV5-1 with TRBJ1-5; the D is unclear. V lost 0 bases to trimming and J lost 9 bases, with 10 bases between them. The CDR3 runs to 13 residues. Looked up from germline, CDR1 is SGHRS and CDR2 is YFSETQ. The CDR3: CASSLEDSGPQHF. CDR3 coding DNA: TGCGCCAGCAGCTTGGAGGACTCGGGGCCCCAGCATTTT.

The CDR3 loop is CASSQDRRTSVSYEQYF. The CDR3 DNA is TGCGCCAGCAGCCAAGATAGGAGGACATCGGTCTCCTACGAGCAGTACTTC. The chain joins TRBV4-3 to TRBJ2-7; D may match TRBD1 or TRBD2 (5 bases each). Trimming took off 0 bases at V and 0 bases at J, with 15 bases between the two ends. The CDR3 has 17 amino acids. CDR1 and CDR2 (germline): LGHNA, YSLEER.

The V and J genes are TRBV11-3 and TRBJ2-2, with 7 nucleotides matching TRBD1. Germline loops: CDR1 SGHNT, CDR2 YENEEA. J gave up 11 bases and V 9 bases, and 12 bases lay outside the gene matches. The CDR3 runs to 13 residues. The DNA for the CDR3 is TGTGCCAGTGGAGTAGGGGACAGCGCCGAGCTGTTTTTT. This sequence encodes CASGVGDSAELFF.

The genes are TRBV5-8 and TRBJ2-3; 7 bases are shared with TRBD1. V trimming: 0 bases; J trimming: 0 bases; junction bases outside the gene matches: 1. The germline V gene has CDR1 SGHTS and CDR2 YDEGEE. This CDR3 is 15 amino acids long. CDR3 protein: CASSLGQGSTDTQYF. CDR3 sequence (DNA): TGTGCCAGCAGCTTGGGACAGGGAAGCACAGATACGCAGTATTTT.

The chain uses TRBV5-8 and TRBJ2-5; perhaps TRBD2 as D (7 bases). The CDR3 is 14 amino acids. The germline V gene has CDR1 SGHTS and CDR2 YDEGEE. V was shortened by 1 base and J by 5 bases, with 12 bases between the two germline ends. This chain's CDR3 is CASSLRGARETQYF. Written as DNA, the CDR3 is TGTGCCAGCAGCTTGCGGGGGGCGCGGGAGACCCAGTACTTC.

J is TRBJ2-7 and V is TRBV5-1; D assignment may be TRBD1 or TRBD2 (5 bases each). V lost 0 bases and J lost 4, with 11 bases in between. In germline, CDR1 is SGHRS, CDR2 YFSETQ. The CDR3 has 14 residues. CDR3 protein: CASSLAGTSYEQYF. As DNA, the CDR3 is TGCGCCAGCAGCTTGGCCGGGACCTCTTACGAGCAGTACTTC.

The gene calls are TRBV7-2 and TRBJ1-1; D unclear. There are 13 residues in the CDR3. V lost 3 bases to trimming and J lost 5 bases, with 10 bases between them. The V gene's germline CDR1 is SGHTA and CDR2 FQGNSA. CDR3 sequence reads: CASSFTPSTEAFF. DNA for the CDR3: TGTGCCAGCAGCTTCACCCCCTCGACTGAAGCTTTCTTT. The whole variable domain, remainder taken from reference TRBV7-2 and TRBJ1-1, is GAGVSQSPSNKVTEKGKDVELRCDPISGHTALYWYRQSLGQGLEFLIYFQGNSAPDKSGLPSDRFSAERTGGSVSTLTIQRTQQEDSAVYLCASSFTPSTEAFFGQGTRLTVV.

The chain uses TRBV9 and TRBJ1-2; TRBD1 matches at 7 bases. The germline V gene has CDR1 SGDLS and CDR2 YYNGEE. This CDR3 region has 19 residues. The V and J ends lost 0 bases and 0 bases, in that order; junction bases with no gene match: 14. The CDR3 is CASSVGNTRDRTTNYGYTF. The CDR3 DNA sequence: TGTGCCAGCAGCGTAGGGAACACGCGGGACAGAACCACTAACTATGGCTACACCTTC.

The chain recombines TRBV18 with TRBJ2-1; no clear D gene. Germline V lookup: CDR1 KGHSH, CDR2 LQKENI. The V and J ends lost 0 bases and 3 bases respectively, with 12 bases between them. The CDR3 has 16 residues. This chain's CDR3 is CASSPPTRTLYNEQFF. The CDR3 DNA follows: TGTGCCAGCTCACCACCCACCAGAACCCTCTACAATGAGCAGTTCTTC.

The chain has TRBV27 and TRBJ1-2; D is perhaps TRBD1 (5 bases). Germline-derived CDR1 and CDR2 are MNHEY and SMNVEV (reference sequence). This CDR3 has 13 residues. V was trimmed by 4 bases and J by 4 bases, leaving 10 bases between them. The CDR3 loop reads CASSSSDSYGYTF. In DNA, the CDR3 is TGTGCCAGCAGTTCCTCCGACAGCTATGGCTACACCTTC.

V gene TRBV6-5 combines with J gene TRBJ1-1; no reliable D call. Germline CDR1 is MNHEY and CDR2 is SVGAGI. CDR3 size: 12 residues. V lost 6 bases to trimming and J lost 0 bases, with 5 bases between them. CDR3: CASRDMNTEAFF. The CDR3 nucleotides are TGTGCCAGCAGAGACATGAACACTGAAGCTTTCTTT.

The chain has TRBV30 and TRBJ1-5; TRBD1 might be the D (6 bases). Germline V gives CDR1 GTSNPN, CDR2 SVGIG (reference sequence). The CDR3 covers 17 residues. The ends were cut back, 1 base at V and 3 bases at J, with 19 bases in the middle. The CDR3 coding sequence is TGTGCCTGGAGTGGGGGGTCCACCACAGGGATCAATCAGCCCCAGCATTTT. Protein: CAWSGGSTTGINQPQHF.

J is TRBJ2-5 and V is TRBV11-2, with a weak D call TRBD2 (6 bases). With 1 base removed from V and 7 bases from J, the gap between germline ends came to 19 bases. Germline values: CDR1 SGHAT, CDR2 FQNNGV. The CDR3 sequence is 16 residues long. CDR3: CASSLVEGRPGMTQYF. In nucleotides, the CDR3 is TGTGCCAGCAGCTTAGTTGAGGGGAGGCCCGGCATGACCCAGTACTTC.

V usage is TRBV6-2 or TRBV6-3 and J usage is TRBJ1-4, with unresolved D. Trimming took 2 bases from V and 8 from J, leaving 15 bases between them. Germline V gene sequence: CDR1 MNHEY, CDR2 SVGEGT. This CDR3 is 15 amino acids long. CDR3 coding DNA: TGTGCCAGCAGTTACCAGGACCCCGGTAGGGAAAAACTGTTTTTT. The encoded protein is CASSYQDPGREKLFF.